These T cell receptor beta chains were read from a single sample in a study of beta chain features in type 1 diabetes. The protocol was immunoSEQ multiplex PCR, while the TCRdb copy is restricted to in-frame clones and leaves out a portion. In the table there are some 200,000 clones, approximately 10% of which are singletons. Sequenced input: central memory CD4+ T cells from blood. The receptors were gathered from a man aged 18 to 29 in good health. Each CDR3 is given with its conserved first and last residue. Fields, in order: J gene, D gene, V gene, clone size, CDR3 DNA, CDR3 protein. The D gene is left open where the match is weak. For some rows the clone size is stated as once, few or many, or as a class when expanded; others skip it.

>TRBJ2-3|.|TRBV5-5|few
TGTGCCAGCAGGCTAGACGCAGATACGCAGTATTTT
CASRLDADTQYF
>TRBJ2-4|.|TRBV7-2|.
TGTGCCAGCAGCCCGGAACGGGGTAAAGTAGCCAAAAACATTCAGTACTTC
CASSPERGKVAKNIQYF
>TRBJ2-1|.|TRBV4-1|.
TGCGCCAGCAGCCAAGGAGGCGGGGTAACCTACAATGAGCAGTTCTTC
CASSQGGGVTYNEQFF
>TRBJ1-5|.|TRBV25-1|few
TGTGCCAGCAGTGAATCTTATAGCAATCAGCCCCAGCATTTT
CASSESYSNQPQHF
>TRBJ1-5|TRBD1|TRBV18|few
TGTGCCAGCTCACCGAGCGGGGACAGTTATCAGCCCCAGCATTTT
CASSPSGDSYQPQHF
>TRBJ1-4|.|TRBV7-7|.
TGTGCCAGCAGCTTAGGACTGACAACTAATGAAAAACTGTTTTTT
CASSLGLTTNEKLFF
>TRBJ2-7|.|TRBV30|few
TGTGCCTGGAACCCCGGGGGGCGTCCAAACTACGAGCAGTACTTC
CAWNPGGRPNYEQYF
>TRBJ1-5|.|TRBV6-5|many
TGTGCCAGCGGGGCTCTAGTCGATCAGCCCCAGCATTTT
CASGALVDQPQHF
>TRBJ2-5|.|TRBV4-3|many
TGCGCCAGCAGCCAAGGGGCTAGCCGGCAAGAGACCCAGTACTTC
CASSQGASRQETQYF
>TRBJ2-3|TRBD2|TRBV5-6|few
TGTGCCAGCAGCTCCCTAGCGGGGGGCCGCACAGATACGCAGTATTTT
CASSSLAGGRTDTQYF
>TRBJ2-1|TRBD2|TRBV11-2|.
TGTGCCAGCAGCTTAGTTCTAGCGGGTTATGAGCAGTTCTTC
CASSLVLAGYEQFF